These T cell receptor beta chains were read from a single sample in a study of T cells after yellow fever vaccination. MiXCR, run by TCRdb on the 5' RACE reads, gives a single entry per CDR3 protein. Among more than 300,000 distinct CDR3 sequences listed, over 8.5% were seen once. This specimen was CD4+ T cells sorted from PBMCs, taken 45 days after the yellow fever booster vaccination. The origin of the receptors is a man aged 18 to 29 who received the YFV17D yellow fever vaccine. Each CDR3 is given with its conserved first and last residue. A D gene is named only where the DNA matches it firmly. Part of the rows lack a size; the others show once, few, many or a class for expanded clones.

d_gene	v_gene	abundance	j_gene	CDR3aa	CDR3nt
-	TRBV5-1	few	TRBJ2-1	CASSWQGMGDEQFF	TGCGCCAGCAGCTGGCAAGGGATGGGGGATGAGCAGTTCTTC
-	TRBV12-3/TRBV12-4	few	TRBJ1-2	CASSLRDYGYTF	TGTGCCAGCAGTTTAAGGGACTATGGCTACACCTTC
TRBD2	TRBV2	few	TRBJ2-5	CASSARTSGAQTQYF	TGTGCCAGCAGTGCCCGGACTAGCGGGGCCCAGACCCAGTACTTC
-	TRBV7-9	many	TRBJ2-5	CASSLGGTSQETQYF	TGTGCCAGCAGCTTAGGAGGGACTTCTCAAGAGACCCAGTACTTC
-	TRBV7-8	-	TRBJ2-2	CASSLAGHTGELFF	TGTGCCAGCAGCTTAGCGGGACACACCGGGGAGCTGTTTTTT
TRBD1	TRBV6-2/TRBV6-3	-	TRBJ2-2	CASTAGTGWELFF	TGTGCCAGCACCGCCGGGACAGGGTGGGAGCTGTTTTTT
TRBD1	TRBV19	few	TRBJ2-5	CASSDPLTGGRETQYF	TGTGCCAGTAGCGACCCCCTGACAGGGGGCAGGGAGACCCAGTACTTC
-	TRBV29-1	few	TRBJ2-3	CSVGGARDTQYF	TGCAGCGTTGGGGGGGCGAGAGATACGCAGTATTTT
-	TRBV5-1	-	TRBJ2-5	CASSPEVSPAETQYF	TGCGCCAGCAGCCCGGAGGTCAGTCCGGCGGAGACCCAGTACTTC
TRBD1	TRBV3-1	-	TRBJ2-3	CASSPVQGAGGTDTQYF	TGTGCCAGCAGCCCTGTACAGGGGGCGGGCGGCACAGATACGCAGTATTTT
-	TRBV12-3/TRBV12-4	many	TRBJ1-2	CASSPGSYGYTF	TGTGCCAGCAGCCCGGGATCTTATGGCTACACCTTC
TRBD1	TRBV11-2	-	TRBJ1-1	CASRDYRGTEAFF	TGTGCCAGCAGGGACTACAGGGGCACTGAAGCTTTCTTT
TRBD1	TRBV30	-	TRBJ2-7	CAWSEGAENEQYF	TGTGCCTGGAGTGAGGGGGCAGAAAACGAGCAGTACTTC
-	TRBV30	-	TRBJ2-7	CAWSPSGSEQYF	TGTGCCTGGAGTCCATCAGGGAGCGAGCAGTACTTC
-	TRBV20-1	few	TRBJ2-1	CSAAGTPWDEQFF	TGCAGTGCGGCCGGTACCCCTTGGGATGAGCAGTTCTTC
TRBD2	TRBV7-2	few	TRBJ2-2	CASSLGRGGVTGELFF	TGTGCCAGCAGCTTAGGACGGGGGGGCGTCACCGGGGAGCTGTTTTTT
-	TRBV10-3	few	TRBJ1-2	CAISRRSTGNYGYTF	TGTGCCATCAGTAGGAGGTCTACTGGCAACTATGGCTACACCTTC